This TCR beta chain was captured in a study of response to subunit inactivated influenza vaccine. TCRdb recomputed calls from the RT-PCR reads with MiXCR, one row per CDR3 protein. The profile covers some 480,000 distinct CDR3 sequences, with approximately 9.9% appearing a single time and over 9.5% taken by the ten largest. The CDR3 is 14 amino acids. Trimming cost V 0 bases and J 4 bases; bases outside gene matches: 3. CDR1 and CDR2 from the germline V gene are LGHNA and YNFKEQ. In this sample, this clonotype turned up a few times. The antigen remains unidentified. Study findings and constraints: The authors suggested that every seasonal influenza vaccination recruits few new T cells.

The sequences come from PBMCs from blood, collected roughly 45 days after vaccination. The V call is TRBV4-2, the J call TRBJ2-7, with 7 nucleotides matching TRBD1. This receptor was identified in a man aged 50-59 years who received an inactivated influenza vaccine. In nucleotides, the CDR3 is TGTGCCAGCAGCCAAGATGACAGGGCTTACGAGCAGTACTTC. The encoded protein is CASSQDDRAYEQYF.